This is a list of T cell receptor beta chains from one sample in a study of T cells after yellow fever vaccination. TCRdb redid the calling of the 5' RACE reads with MiXCR, one entry per CDR3 protein. Among approximately 85,000 distinct CDR3 sequences listed, about 14% were seen once. The sequences come from CD8+ T cells not binding an NS4B(214-222) dextramer, sorted from PBMCs, collected less than 25 days after the first yellow fever vaccination. These receptors all come from a man younger than 35 who received the YFV17D yellow fever vaccine. The CDR3 runs from the conserved cysteine through the conserved F or W. Fields, in order: clone size, J gene, V gene, CDR3 protein. Size tells how often a clone was seen (once, few, many) or the class of an expanded clone, and some rows leave it out.

>few|TRBJ2-5|TRBV7-8
CASSLVGEQETQYF
>NA|TRBJ2-1|TRBV2
CASSRSGGHPNNEQFF
>few|TRBJ1-1|TRBV7-6
CASSLYVTNGANTEAFF
>NA|TRBJ2-3|TRBV6-2/TRBV6-3
CASGRRDTQYF
>many|TRBJ2-1|TRBV5-1
CASSLEGLAGGFESSYNEQFF
>NA|TRBJ2-2|TRBV7-6
CASTDPGQGLKLFF
>few|TRBJ1-2|TRBV7-2
CASSLAPMTNGYTF
>NA|TRBJ1-6|TRBV5-1
CASSLVGCSSPLHF
>many|TRBJ2-7|TRBV29-1
CSVFVSEDTAYEQYF
>NA|TRBJ1-5|TRBV5-1
CASSLDGRSNQPQHF
>NA|TRBJ2-1|TRBV3-1
CARGSSIDGPSSYNEQFF
>NA|TRBJ1-5|TRBV6-2/TRBV6-3
CASRKDRGWDNQPQHF
>few|TRBJ2-1|TRBV7-9
CASSSSGTENEQFF
>few|TRBJ1-5|TRBV7-9
CASSHGGRAGQPQHF
>NA|TRBJ2-6|TRBV7-9
CASSYPQGPGANVLTF
>NA|TRBJ2-3|TRBV11-2
CASSFSGVYTDTQYF
>NA|TRBJ1-4|TRBV4-1
CASSHYRDRDEKLFF
>few|TRBJ1-4|TRBV20-1
CSAFDVGATNEKLFF